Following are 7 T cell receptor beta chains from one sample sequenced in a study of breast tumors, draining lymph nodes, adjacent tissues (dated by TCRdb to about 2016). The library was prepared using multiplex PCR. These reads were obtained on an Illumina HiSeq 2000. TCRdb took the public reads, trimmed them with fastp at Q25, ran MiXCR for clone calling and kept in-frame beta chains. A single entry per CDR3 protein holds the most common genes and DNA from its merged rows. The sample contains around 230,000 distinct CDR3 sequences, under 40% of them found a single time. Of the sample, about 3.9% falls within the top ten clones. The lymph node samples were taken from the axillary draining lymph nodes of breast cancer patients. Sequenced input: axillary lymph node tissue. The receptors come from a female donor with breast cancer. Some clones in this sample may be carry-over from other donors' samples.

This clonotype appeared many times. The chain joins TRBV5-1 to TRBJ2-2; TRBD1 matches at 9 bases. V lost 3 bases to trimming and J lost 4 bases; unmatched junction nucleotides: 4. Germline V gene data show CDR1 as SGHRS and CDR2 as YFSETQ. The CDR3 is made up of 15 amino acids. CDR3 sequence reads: CASSWTGVGTGELFF. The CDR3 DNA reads TGCGCCAGCAGCTGGACAGGGGTAGGCACCGGGGAGCTGTTTTTT.

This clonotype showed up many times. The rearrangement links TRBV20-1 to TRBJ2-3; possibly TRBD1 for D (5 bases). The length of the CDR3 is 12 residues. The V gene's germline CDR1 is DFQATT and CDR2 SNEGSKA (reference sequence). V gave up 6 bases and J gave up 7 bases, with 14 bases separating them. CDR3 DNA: TGCAGTGCACCACAGGTACAAAATACGCAGTATTTT. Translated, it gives CSAPQVQNTQYF.

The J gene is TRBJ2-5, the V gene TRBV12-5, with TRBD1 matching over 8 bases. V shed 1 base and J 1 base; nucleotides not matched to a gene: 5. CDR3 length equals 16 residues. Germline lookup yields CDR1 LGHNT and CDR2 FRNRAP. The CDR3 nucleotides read TGTGCTAGTGGTTTGGGACAGGGGCGTTCCCAAGAGACCCAGTACTTC. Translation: CASGLGQGRSQETQYF. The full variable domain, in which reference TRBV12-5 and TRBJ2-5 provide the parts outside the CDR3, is DARVTQTPRHKVTEMGQEVTMRCQPILGHNTVFWYRQTMMQGLELLAYFRNRAPLDDSGMPKDRFSAEMPDATLATLKIQPSEPRDSAVYFCASGLGQGRSQETQYFGPGTRLLVL.

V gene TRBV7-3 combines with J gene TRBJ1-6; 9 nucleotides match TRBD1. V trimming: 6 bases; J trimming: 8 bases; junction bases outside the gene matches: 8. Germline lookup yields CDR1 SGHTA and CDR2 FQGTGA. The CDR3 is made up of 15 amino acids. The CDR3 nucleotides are TGTGCCAGCAGATACGGGACAGGGTTTGATTCACCCCTCCACTTT. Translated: CASRYGTGFDSPLHF. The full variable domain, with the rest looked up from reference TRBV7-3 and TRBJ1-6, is GAGVSQTPSNKVTEKGKYVELRCDPISGHTALYWYRQSLGQGPEFLIYFQGTGAADDSGLPNDRFFAVRPEGSVSTLKIQRTERGDSAVYLCASRYGTGFDSPLHFGNGTRLTVT.

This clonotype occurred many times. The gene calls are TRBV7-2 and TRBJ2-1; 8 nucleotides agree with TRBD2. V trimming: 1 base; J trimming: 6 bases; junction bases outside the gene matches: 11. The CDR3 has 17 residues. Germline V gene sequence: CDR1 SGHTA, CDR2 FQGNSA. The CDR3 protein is CASSLVSGGGTVNEQFF. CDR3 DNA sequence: TGTGCCAGCAGCTTAGTGTCGGGCGGGGGGACCGTCAATGAGCAGTTCTTC.

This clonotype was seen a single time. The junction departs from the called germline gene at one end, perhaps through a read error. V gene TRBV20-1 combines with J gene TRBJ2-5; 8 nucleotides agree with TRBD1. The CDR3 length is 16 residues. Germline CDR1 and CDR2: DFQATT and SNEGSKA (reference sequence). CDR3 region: CSARLNNRGRREAQYF. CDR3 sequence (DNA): TGCAGTGCTAGATTGAACAACAGGGGGAGGAGAGAGGCCCAGTACTTC.

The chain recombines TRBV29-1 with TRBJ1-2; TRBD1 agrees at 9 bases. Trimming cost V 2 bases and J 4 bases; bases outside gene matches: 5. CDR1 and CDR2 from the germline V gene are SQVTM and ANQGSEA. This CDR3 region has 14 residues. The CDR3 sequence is CSVERADRGYGYTF. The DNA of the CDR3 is TGCAGCGTTGAAAGGGCGGACAGGGGCTATGGCTACACCTTC.